This is a list of T cell receptor beta chains from one sample in a study of cytomegalovirus exposure and HLA in healthy donors. Using immunoSEQ multiplex PCR, the repertoire was profiled, and TCRdb retains in-frame clones only, with some absent. The data hold 140,000 to 150,000 clones, with about 77% observed a single time. Input material: PBMCs. The origin of the receptors is a male donor in good health and CMV-seronegative. Both conserved end residues are part of each CDR3. The D gene is left open where the match is weak. Some rows have no size entry. The others give once, few or many, or a class for an expanded clone.

TGCGCCAGCAGCTTGGACACACTCAGGATTGAAAAACTGTTTTTT,CASSLDTLRIEKLFF,.,.,TRBV5-1,TRBJ1-4
TGCGCCAGCAGCCTCAGGGATTTTAACACCGGGGAGCTGTTTTTT,CASSLRDFNTGELFF,once,.,TRBV5-1,TRBJ2-2
TGTGCTAGTGGTCCCATGATGAGGGCACTCACCGGGGAGCTGTTTTTT,CASGPMMRALTGELFF,.,.,TRBV12-5,TRBJ2-2
TGTGCTAGTGGTGCGAACAGGGAAGACACTGAAGCTTTCTTT,CASGANREDTEAFF,.,.,TRBV12-5,TRBJ1-1
TGTGCCAGCTGTATGACTAGCGGGAGTCGGACAGATACGCAGTATTTT,CASCMTSGSRTDTQYF,few,TRBD2,TRBV2,TRBJ2-3
TGTGCCAGCACTAGGAGAGATACGCAGTATTTT,CASTRRDTQYF,.,.,TRBV2,TRBJ2-3
TGCGCCAGCAGCCAAGTGGGGGGCACTGAAGCTTTCTTT,CASSQVGGTEAFF,.,.,TRBV4-3,TRBJ1-1
TGTGCTAGTGCCCTGTATCAGCCCCAGCATTTT,CASALYQPQHF,once,.,TRBV12-5,TRBJ1-5
TGCAGCGTTGTATGGACAGGGAACACTGAAGCTTTCTTT,CSVVWTGNTEAFF,.,TRBD1,TRBV29-1,TRBJ1-1
TGTGCCAGCAGCCAACCGGGACAGAACACTGAAGCTTTCTTT,CASSQPGQNTEAFF,.,.,TRBV4-2,TRBJ1-1
TGTGCCAGCTCACCTACGGGGAACACCGGGGAGCTGTTTTTT,CASSPTGNTGELFF,once,.,TRBV18,TRBJ2-2
TGCGCCAGCAGCTTTCAGGGCCCACCTAGCACAGATACGCAGTATTTT,CASSFQGPPSTDTQYF,.,.,TRBV5-1,TRBJ2-3
TGTGCCAGCAGTGAAAGGCCAGGGGTTAATGAAAAACTGTTTTTT,CASSERPGVNEKLFF,.,.,TRBV25-1,TRBJ1-4
TGTGCCAGCAGTGTCGGACAGGGACGCTCTGGAAACACCATATATTTT,CASSVGQGRSGNTIYF,.,TRBD1,TRBV2,TRBJ1-3
TGTGCCAGTTACGACCGTACGGACTACTATGGCTACACCTTC,CASYDRTDYYGYTF,.,.,TRBV6-1,TRBJ1-2
TGTGCCAGCAGTTTATGGGGCGAGGGCACAGATACGCAGTATTTT,CASSLWGEGTDTQYF,.,.,TRBV27,TRBJ2-3
TGTGCTAGCAGCTTGGGGCTTTACAGGGGGCTGGAAGATACGCAGTATTTT,CASSLGLYRGLEDTQYF,.,TRBD1,TRBV7-7,TRBJ2-3
TGTGCCAGCAGCCTACCGGACAAGGCGGATGAGCAGTTCTTC,CASSLPDKADEQFF,once,.,TRBV7-9,TRBJ2-1
TGCAGCGTGCGTAGGACAGGGGTTCGCGGGGAGCTGTTTTTT,CSVRRTGVRGELFF,.,TRBD1,TRBV29-1,TRBJ2-2
TGTGCCATCAGACAAGACTCTGGGGCCAACGTCCTGACTTTC,CAIRQDSGANVLTF,.,.,TRBV10-3,TRBJ2-6
TGTGCCAGCAGCTCCCCGGGGGGTTCTAACTATGGCTACACCTTC,CASSSPGGSNYGYTF,.,.,TRBV7-8,TRBJ1-2
TGCGCCAGCAGCCATGAGGGACAGGGAGGGTTAGGCTACACCTTC,CASSHEGQGGLGYTF,.,TRBD1,TRBV4-3,TRBJ1-2
TGTGCCAGCAGCGGTTTTGGGACTAGGGGGGGGGCCAACGTCCTGACTTTC,CASSGFGTRGGANVLTF,.,TRBD2,TRBV9,TRBJ2-6
TGTGCCAGCAGCGTAGGAGGTAGCGGGAACGGTTACTACGAGCAGTACTTC,CASSVGGSGNGYYEQYF,.,TRBD2,TRBV9,TRBJ2-7
TGTGCCAGCAGTGATCTCAGACCGAGCTCTGGGGCCAACGGCCTGACTTTC,CASSDLRPSSGANGLTF,.,.,TRBV2,TRBJ2-6
TGTGCCAGCAGCCTCTCGGGACTCGGGTATGAAAAACTGTTTTTT,CASSLSGLGYEKLFF,.,.,TRBV11-2,TRBJ1-4
TGTGCCAGCAGAGTGGATATCGAGGATGGCTACACCTTC,CASRVDIEDGYTF,.,.,TRBV6-6,TRBJ1-2
TGCGCCAGCAGCCAAGATTTGGAGGTCTACGAGCAGTACTTC,CASSQDLEVYEQYF,.,.,TRBV4-3,TRBJ2-7
TGTGCCAGCAGCAAAGCAAGGGCCATACAGGGATGTAGGACAACTAATGAAAAACTGTTTTTT,CASSKARAIQGCRTTNEKLFF,.,.,TRBV21-1,TRBJ1-4
TGTGCCAGCAGCTTGAGCGGAGATACGCAGTATTTT,CASSLSGDTQYF,.,.,TRBV11-3,TRBJ2-3
TGTGCCAGCAGTTACTCGCAGGGATTAGGTGAGCAGTTCTTC,CASSYSQGLGEQFF,.,.,TRBV6-5,TRBJ2-1
TGTGCCAGCAGCCTCCCCATGGGTAGCGGGGGGGGCACAGATACGCAGTATTTT,CASSLPMGSGGGTDTQYF,.,TRBD2,TRBV7-9,TRBJ2-3
TGTGCCAGCAGTCGGACTAGCGCTGATACGCAGTATTTT,CASSRTSADTQYF,.,TRBD2,TRBV27,TRBJ2-3
TGTGCCAGCACAACACAGGGAGCTCACACAGATACGCAGTATTTT,CASTTQGAHTDTQYF,.,.,TRBV6-5,TRBJ2-3
TGTGCCATCAAACGGGGGAACACCGGGGAGCTGTTTTTT,CAIKRGNTGELFF,.,.,TRBV10-3,TRBJ2-2
TGTGCCAGCAGCTTAGAGGGCGGGGGGGCCGCAGAGACCCAGTACTTC,CASSLEGGGAAETQYF,once,TRBD2,TRBV7-2,TRBJ2-5
TGTGCCAGCTCACCCCCCGGACTCGGAGATACGCAGTATTTT,CASSPPGLGDTQYF,.,.,TRBV18,TRBJ2-3
TGTGCCAGCTCACCACCACCCGGAGGGTACGAGCAGTACTTC,CASSPPPGGYEQYF,once,.,TRBV18,TRBJ2-7
TGTGCCAGCAAATGGGCAGGTAGCAATCAGCCCCAGCATTTT,CASKWAGSNQPQHF,.,.,TRBV19,TRBJ1-5
TGTGCCAGCAGCTTGTCACCCCTAGCGGGAGAGACCCAGTACTTC,CASSLSPLAGETQYF,few,TRBD2,TRBV5-8,TRBJ2-5